The source of this T cell receptor (beta chain) is a study of glioma-infiltrating T cells. Study observations and caveats: Gliomas, especially low-grade, showed above-expected tissue-blood divergence; non-neoplastic patients showed below.

CDR1 and CDR2 (germline): MNHEY, SMNVEV (reference sequence). V lost 5 bases and J lost 12, with 20 bases in between. The CDR3 extends over 13 amino acids. Amplification of TCR alpha and beta CDR3 regions from RNA used iRepertoire nested multiplex PCR. Input was 100-400 ng of tissue mRNA or PBMC total RNA. MiXCR was run by TCRdb on the multiplex PCR reads, yielding one entry per CDR3 protein. The sample includes more than 350,000 distinct CDR3 sequences, around 45% of them seen just once. This clonotype was recorded at least ten times. Its antigen is unidentified. Material for sequencing was glioma tissue, nonneoplastic brain tissue, or PBMCs (not recorded which). The TCR comes from a human donor with low-grade glioma or glioblastoma, undergoing nonglioma brain surgery, or in good health (not recorded which). The chain recombines TRBV27 with TRBJ2-7; the D gene could be TRBD1 or TRBD2 (6 bases each). CDR3 nucleotides: TGTGCCAGCAGTGAGGGGGTCTCCGGGACTTTGTACTTC. It codes for CASSEGVSGTLYF.